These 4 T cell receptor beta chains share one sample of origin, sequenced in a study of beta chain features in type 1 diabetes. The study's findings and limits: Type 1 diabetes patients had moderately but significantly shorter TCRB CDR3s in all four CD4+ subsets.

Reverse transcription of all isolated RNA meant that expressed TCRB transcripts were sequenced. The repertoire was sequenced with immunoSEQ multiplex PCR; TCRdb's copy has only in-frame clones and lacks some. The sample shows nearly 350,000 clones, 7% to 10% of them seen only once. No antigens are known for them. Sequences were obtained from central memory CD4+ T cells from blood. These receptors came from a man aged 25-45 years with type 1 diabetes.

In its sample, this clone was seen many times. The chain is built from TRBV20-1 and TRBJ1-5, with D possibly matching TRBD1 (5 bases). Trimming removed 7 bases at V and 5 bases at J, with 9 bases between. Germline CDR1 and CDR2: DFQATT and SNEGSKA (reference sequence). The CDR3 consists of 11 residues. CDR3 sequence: CSGGRDQPQHF. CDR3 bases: TGCAGTGGGGGACGGGATCAGCCCCAGCATTTT.

The CDR3 coding sequence is TGTGCCAGCAGACCCGCACCCGGGGAGCTGTTTTTT. Protein sequence: CASRPAPGELFF. This sequence joins TRBV6-1 and TRBJ2-2; no definite D call. V dropped 6 bases and J dropped 6 bases, with 8 bases sitting between them. The germline gives CDR1 MNHNS, CDR2 SASEGT. The length of the CDR3 is 12 residues.

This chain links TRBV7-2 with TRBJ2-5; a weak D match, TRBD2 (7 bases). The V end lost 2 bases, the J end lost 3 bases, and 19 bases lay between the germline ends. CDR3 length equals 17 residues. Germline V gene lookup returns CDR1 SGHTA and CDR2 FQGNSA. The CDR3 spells CASSLSIAEGGEETQYF. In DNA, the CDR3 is TGTGCCAGCAGCTTAAGTATAGCGGAGGGGGGGGAAGAGACCCAGTACTTC.

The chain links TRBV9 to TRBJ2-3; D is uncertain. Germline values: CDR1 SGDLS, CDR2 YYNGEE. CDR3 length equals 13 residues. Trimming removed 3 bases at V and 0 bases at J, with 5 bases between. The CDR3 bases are TGTGCCAGCAGCGACTGGAGCACAGATACGCAGTATTTT. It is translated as CASSDWSTDTQYF.